The 18 T cell receptor beta chains given below trace back to one sample, sequenced in a study of OX40 agonist ivuxolimab in advanced cancers. The data were produced by immunoSEQ multiplex PCR, yet TCRdb's version contains in-frame clones alone and is incomplete. The data hold some 47,000 clones, with 79% observed a single time. The sample consisted of CD4+ or CD8+ T cells sorted from blood, taken in a trial of the OX40 agonist ivuxolimab. The receptors were gathered from an adult with an advanced solid tumor such as melanoma, head and neck, liver or kidney cancer.

The chain carries TRBV21-1 and TRBJ2-4. TRBV21-1 is classified as a pseudogene. The CDR3 is made up of 19 amino acids. CDR3 protein: CASSPRAGLSRGTKNIQYF. CDR3 bases: TGTGCCAGCAGCCCCCGGGCAGGGTTATCCAGAGGGACCAAAAACATTCAGTACTTC.

This clone ranks as medium-sized. The chain has TRBV10-2 and TRBJ1-6; D not resolved. The CDR3 is made up of 14 amino acids. CDR1 and CDR2 (germline): WSHSY, SAAADI. The V gene lost 0 bases and the J gene lost 7 bases, with 7 bases spanning the gap. The CDR3 spells CASSESGTNSPLHF. Here the CDR3 DNA reads TGCGCCAGCAGTGAGTCAGGAACCAATTCACCCCTCCACTTT.

V is TRBV28 and J is TRBJ1-4, with D possibly TRBD1 on 5 matching bases. Germline CDR1 and CDR2: MDHEN and SYDVKM. This CDR3 is built from 17 residues. Trimming stripped 3 bases from V and 6 bases from J, with 20 bases between. The CDR3 bases are TGTGCCAGCAGTTTTCGACCTTCGGGGCGGTTGGATGAAAAACTGTTTTTT. Its protein is CASSFRPSGRLDEKLFF. Together with reference TRBV28 and TRBJ1-4, the CDR3 gives the full variable domain: DVKVTQSSRYLVKRTGEKVFLECVQDMDHENMFWYRQDPGLGLRLIYFSYDVKMKEKGDIPEGYSVSREKKERFSLILESASTNQTSMYLCASSFRPSGRLDEKLFFGSGTQLSVL.

The CDR3 nucleotides are TGTGCCAGCTCACCACTTTACAGCCCAGGGAACACTGAAGCTTTCTTT. Translated: CASSPLYSPGNTEAFF. V and J are TRBV18 and TRBJ1-1; no firm D call. The CDR3 is 16 amino acids. V was shortened by 1 base and J by 1 base, with 13 bases between the two germline ends. The germline V gene encodes CDR1 KGHSH and CDR2 LQKENI.

The gene calls are TRBV7-9 and TRBJ2-2; D is uncertain. The germline V gene encodes CDR1 SEHNR and CDR2 FQNEAQ (reference sequence). Trimming removed 7 bases from V and 6 bases from J, with 9 bases in between. The CDR3 consists of 12 residues. CDR3 nucleotides: TGTGCCAGCACGCCTGCGGCCGGGGAGCTGTTTTTT. This sequence encodes CASTPAAGELFF.

The rearrangement uses TRBV9 and TRBJ2-1, with D unclear. Germline lookup yields CDR1 SGDLS and CDR2 YYNGEE. The CDR3 runs 15 residues. The ends were cut back, 5 bases at V and 0 bases at J, with 12 bases in the middle. The CDR3 DNA reads as TGTGCCAGCAGTATTGCTCGCGGCTCCTACAATGAGCAGTTCTTC. As protein: CASSIARGSYNEQFF.

The chain links TRBV11-2 to TRBJ2-3; the match to TRBD2 covers 7 bases. V lost 0 bases to trimming and J lost 14 bases; unmatched junction nucleotides: 11. This CDR3 comprises 14 residues. Germline V gene sequence: CDR1 SGHAT, CDR2 FQNNGV. Here the CDR3 DNA reads TGTGCCAGCAGCTTAGACCGTACCGGGACTAAAACGTATTTT. Translated: CASSLDRTGTKTYF.

This clone was recorded only once. The V and J genes are TRBV6-5 and TRBJ1-3, with D possibly matching TRBD1 (6 bases). In germline, CDR1 is MNHEY, CDR2 SVGAGI. Trimming shortened V by 6 bases and J by 4 bases, and 16 bases separated the two germline ends. The CDR3 has 15 residues. CDR3 nucleotide sequence: TGTGCCAGCAGGAAGGGGGACGTGAGAGGAAACACCATATATTTT. Encoded protein: CASRKGDVRGNTIYF.

The count of this clone is one. This chain joins TRBV28 and TRBJ2-1; D is ambiguous. Germline assignment: CDR1 MDHEN and CDR2 SYDVKM. The V end was cut by 2 bases, the J end by 9 bases, with 14 bases between. CDR3 length: 14 residues. The CDR3 loop reads CASSLDPARLEQFF. CDR3 bases: TGTGCCAGCAGTTTAGACCCGGCTCGCCTTGAGCAGTTCTTC.

The gene calls are TRBV5-6 and TRBJ2-7; no clear D gene. Germline assignment: CDR1 SGHDT and CDR2 YYEEEE. This CDR3 is built from 11 residues. V lost 6 bases and J 3 bases, leaving 7 bases between the germline ends. Here the CDR3 DNA reads TGTGCCAGCAACTTAGGCTACGAGCAGTACTTC. Translation: CASNLGYEQYF.

The CDR3 DNA reads as TGTGCCATCAGGGCCGGGACAGATCAGCCCCAGCATTTT. This codes for CAIRAGTDQPQHF. V gene TRBV10-3 combines with J gene TRBJ1-5; TRBD1 matches at 7 bases. The germline V gene has CDR1 ENHRY and CDR2 SYGVKD. The CDR3 covers 13 residues. The trim removed 6 bases at V and 5 bases at J, leaving 4 bases unmatched.

The chain is built from TRBV5-6 and TRBJ2-7; D not resolved. V dropped 4 bases and J dropped 4 bases, with 12 bases sitting between them. The CDR3 is made up of 13 amino acids. From germline, CDR1 is SGHDT and CDR2 YYEEEE. This CDR3 reads CASSPGAIYEQYF. The CDR3 bases are TGTGCCAGCAGCCCGGGCGCTATTTACGAGCAGTACTTC.

The V gene is TRBV6-1, the J gene TRBJ2-2, with 9 bases lining up with TRBD2. Germline CDR1 MNHNS, CDR2 SASEGT. V shed 4 bases, J shed 4 bases, and the junction held 7 bases outside the gene matches. This CDR3 is built from 16 residues. The CDR3 loop is CASSGRGGPGTGELFF. The DNA of the CDR3 is TGTGCCAGCAGTGGGCGGGGGGGCCCGGGCACCGGGGAGCTGTTTTTT.

In its sample, this clone was seen once. The chain joins TRBV5-6 to TRBJ2-1; D assignment may be TRBD1 or TRBD2 (5 bases each). Trimming left V 4 bases short and J 12 bases short, with 14 bases between. The CDR3 spans 12 residues. CDR1 is SGHDT, CDR2 YYEEEE, per germline. The DNA of the CDR3 is TGTGCCAGCAGCCCACGGGGCTCACGGCAGTTCTTC. Translated: CASSPRGSRQFF.

V is TRBV11-2 and J is TRBJ2-3; 11 bases match TRBD2. With V trimmed by 2 bases and J by 10 bases, 20 bases remained unmatched. This CDR3 has 19 residues. CDR1 and CDR2 from the germline V gene are SGHAT and FQNNGV. The CDR3: CASSLSGGIGTSGGGAQYF. CDR3 bases: TGTGCCAGCAGCTTAAGTGGTGGTATAGGGACTAGCGGCGGTGGTGCGCAGTATTTT.

The chain has TRBV2 and TRBJ1-2, with 11 nucleotides matching TRBD1. This CDR3 has 16 amino acids. V lost 5 bases and J lost 0; bases outside the gene matches: 5. Germline loops: CDR1 SNHLY, CDR2 FYNNEI. CDR3 DNA: TGTGCCAGCAGTAGGACAGGGGGCACCACTAACTATGGCTACACCTTC. The encoded protein is CASSRTGGTTNYGYTF.

The chain is built from TRBV19 and TRBJ1-5; no definite D call. Germline V gene sequence: CDR1 LNHDA, CDR2 SQIVND (reference sequence). CDR3 size: 12 residues. V gave up 7 bases and J gave up 7 bases, with 11 bases separating them. The CDR3 sequence is CASTLGWQPQHF. In nucleotides, the CDR3 is TGTGCCAGTACGCTGGGGTGGCAGCCCCAGCATTTT.

This rearrangement joins TRBV7-7 to TRBJ2-5; D remains ambiguous. Germline V gives CDR1 SSHAT, CDR2 FNYEAQ (reference sequence). CDR3 length: 13 residues. Trimming removed 3 bases at V and 2 bases at J, with 7 bases between. The CDR3 DNA is TGTGCCAGCAGCTTGGTTCCTCAAGAGACCCAGTACTTC. Amino acids: CASSLVPQETQYF.